The 7 T cell receptor beta chains given below trace back to one sample, sequenced in a study of T cell clones after liver transplantation. TCRdb's table, derived via immunoSEQ multiplex PCR, lists solely in-frame clones and lacks some. The repertoire holds roughly 57,000 clones, with 60% to 80% as singletons. Source: CD4+ T cells from blood, taken before liver transplant. Receptors were obtained from a human donor who received a liver transplant.

The rearrangement joins TRBV5-1 to TRBJ2-4, with D perhaps matching TRBD1 (6 bases). Germline values: CDR1 SGHRS, CDR2 YFSETQ. Trimming removed 4 bases at V and 6 bases at J, with 11 bases between. This CDR3 spans 13 amino acids. The CDR3 loop is CASSPMDRNIQYF. The CDR3 DNA reads as TGCGCCAGCAGCCCGATGGACAGAAACATTCAGTACTTC. Using reference TRBV5-1 and TRBJ2-4 for the parts outside the CDR3, the full variable domain is KAGVTQTPRYLIKTRGQQVTLSCSPISGHRSVSWYQQTPGQGLQFLFEYFSETQRNKGNFPGRFSGRQFSNSRSEMNVSTLELGDSALYLCASSPMDRNIQYFGAGTRLSVL.

The chain combines TRBV18 with TRBJ2-2; TRBD2 might be the D (7 bases). The germline V gene encodes CDR1 KGHSH and CDR2 LQKENI. The CDR3 sequence is 16 residues long. V gave up 5 bases and J gave up 5 bases, with 18 bases separating them. CDR3: CASSARGGAGTGELFF. The CDR3 nucleotides are TGTGCCAGCTCAGCCCGCGGGGGCGCAGGGACCGGGGAGCTGTTTTTT.

This chain links TRBV11-3 with TRBJ2-1; 9 bases are shared with TRBD1. V gave up 0 bases and J gave up 7 bases; unmatched junction bases: 7. Looked up from germline, CDR1 is SGHNT and CDR2 is YENEEA. This CDR3 has 16 residues. The CDR3 DNA reads TGTGCCAGCAGCTTAGATCACGGGACAGGGTTGAATGAGCAGTTCTTC. This translates into CASSLDHGTGLNEQFF.

The chain couples TRBV28 to TRBJ2-1; the match to TRBD1 covers 9 bases. Germline loops: CDR1 MDHEN, CDR2 SYDVKM. The CDR3 runs to 18 residues. The ends lost 4 bases at V and 6 bases at J; junction bases unmatched: 16. The CDR3, as DNA: TGTGCCAGCAGTTCTAGTAGGGTTATGGGACAGGGCCTCAATGAGCAGTTCTTC. Amino acids: CASSSSRVMGQGLNEQFF.

Notes on this clone: This CDR3 is also generated by other DNA sequences in the sample. The chain is built from TRBV2 and TRBJ1-1; D unclear. V lost 3 bases, J lost 4 bases, and 9 bases lay in between. There are 13 residues in the CDR3. Germline V gene lookup returns CDR1 SNHLY and CDR2 FYNNEI. CDR3: CASSEREGTEAFF. In DNA form, the CDR3 reads TGTGCCAGCAGTGAGCGAGAGGGCACTGAAGCTTTCTTT.

The V gene is TRBV5-1, the J gene TRBJ1-1, with 8 nucleotides matching TRBD1. V lost 3 bases, J lost 5 bases, and 6 bases stayed unmatched. Germline values: CDR1 SGHRS, CDR2 YFSETQ. This CDR3 is built from 14 residues. The CDR3 is CASSSVTGVTEAFF. The DNA of the CDR3 is TGCGCCAGCAGCTCCGTGACAGGGGTGACTGAAGCTTTCTTT.

This clone came up a few times. The chain has TRBV30 and TRBJ2-7; a weak D match, TRBD1 (6 bases). Trimming shortened V by 3 bases and J by 2 bases, and 11 bases separated the two germline ends. The CDR3 contains 13 residues. Germline V gives CDR1 GTSNPN, CDR2 SVGIG (reference sequence). CDR3 nucleotides: TGTGCCTGGAGGTCGACAGGCCCCTACGAGCAGTACTTC. The encoded protein is CAWRSTGPYEQYF. The full variable domain, with the rest looked up from reference TRBV30 and TRBJ2-7, is SQTIHQWPATLVQPVGSPLSLECTVEGTSNPNLYWYRQAAGRGLQLLFYSVGIGQISSEVPQNLSASRPQDRQFILSSKKLLLSDSGFYLCAWRSTGPYEQYFGPGTRLTVT.